This T cell receptor (beta chain) was identified during a study of cytomegalovirus exposure and HLA in healthy donors. Study information: Sequencing of 150 million to 200 million T cells in an earlier analysis found some 100 million unique TCR beta sequences.

Amplification used 60 Vbeta primers and 13 Jbeta primers. Profiled with immunoSEQ multiplex PCR; TCRdb holds only in-frame clones, not every one. The sample lists approximately 220,000 clones; about 82% were seen once. Note on this clone: Its antigen is currently unknown.

Whole-study results and caveats: More than 15,000 TCR beta sequences were associated with HLA alleles at 0.05 false discovery rate in a later analysis.

V was clipped by 5 bases and J by 11 bases; unmatched bases: 9. The germline V gene has CDR1 MGHRA and CDR2 YSYEKL. This CDR3 contains 13 residues. The chain has TRBV4-1 and TRBJ2-5, with 9 bases fitting TRBD1. The sequence came from a man younger than 40 in good health and CMV-seronegative. Specimen: PBMCs. DNA of the CDR3: TGCGCCAGCAGCTCTGACAGGGGGAGGGAGCAGTACTTC. This sequence encodes CASSSDRGREQYF.